These 6 T cell receptor beta chains were all obtained from the same sample, sequenced in a study of shared clonotypes between healthy human individuals. The repertoire was sequenced with immunoSEQ multiplex PCR; TCRdb's copy has only in-frame clones and lacks some. The repertoire holds about 960,000 clones, with over 75% as singletons. The specimen sequenced was memory CD4+ T cells sorted from blood. This sample's subset: CD45RA-negative fraction. Receptors were obtained from a young man in good health.

This clone was counted only a few times. The chain combines TRBV5-1 with TRBJ2-2, with 9 nucleotides matching TRBD1. V shed 4 bases and J 1 base; nucleotides not matched to a gene: 2. The CDR3 runs 15 residues. Germline-derived CDR1 and CDR2 are SGHRS and YFSETQ. CDR3 DNA sequence: TGCGCCAGCAGCACGGACAGGGGGAACACCGGGGAGCTGTTTTTT. Translation: CASSTDRGNTGELFF.

This chain connects TRBV20-1 to TRBJ2-2; D possibly corresponds to TRBD2 (5 bases). Germline V gene data show CDR1 as DFQATT and CDR2 as SNEGSKA (reference sequence). V lost 5 bases and J lost 4, with 5 bases in between. The CDR3 runs to 11 residues. CDR3: CSAGSTGELFF. DNA of the CDR3: TGCAGTGCTGGGAGCACCGGGGAGCTGTTTTTT.

The V gene is TRBV9, the J gene TRBJ2-2; TRBD2 matches at 9 bases. There are 19 residues in the CDR3. V lost 6 bases, J lost 0 bases, and 15 bases stayed unmatched. Germline lookup yields CDR1 SGDLS and CDR2 YYNGEE. This chain's CDR3 is CASTPFVLAGQSNTGELFF. DNA of the CDR3: TGTGCCAGCACCCCTTTTGTGCTAGCGGGGCAATCGAACACCGGGGAGCTGTTTTTT. The full variable domain, completed using reference TRBV9 and TRBJ2-2, is DSGVTQTPKHLITATGQRVTLRCSPRSGDLSVYWYQQSLDQGLQFLIQYYNGEERAKGNILERFSAQQFPDLHSELNLSSLELGDSALYFCASTPFVLAGQSNTGELFFGEGSRLTVL.

Only a few counts were recorded for this clone. The sample carries other DNA sequences with the same CDR3. V gene TRBV5-1 combines with J gene TRBJ1-4, with TRBD1 identical over 7 bases. The germline V gene has CDR1 SGHRS and CDR2 YFSETQ. The V gene end was trimmed by 4 bases and the J gene end by 3 bases; junction bases not matched to a gene: 6. This CDR3 has 15 amino acids. In DNA, the CDR3 is TGCGCCAGCAGCCCACAGGGGAAAGCTAATGAAAAACTGTTTTTT. It specifies CASSPQGKANEKLFF.

Regarding this clone: Distinct nucleotide sequences in the sample also encode this CDR3. This chain links TRBV9 with TRBJ2-7; no definite D call. V lost 0 bases and J lost 0, with 10 bases in between. Germline V gives CDR1 SGDLS, CDR2 YYNGEE. The CDR3 extends over 15 amino acids. The CDR3 bases are TGTGCCAGCAGCGTAGGTTGGAGCGACTCCTACGAGCAGTACTTC. Protein sequence: CASSVGWSDSYEQYF.

The chain couples TRBV5-6 to TRBJ2-6; D call uncertain. This CDR3 has 13 amino acids. V lost 7 bases, J lost 4 bases, and 9 bases lay in between. The germline CDR1 and CDR2 sequences are SGHDT and YYEEEE. The CDR3 nucleotides are TGTGCCAGCCTTTTATCCGGGGCCAACGTCCTGACTTTC. Residues: CASLLSGANVLTF.